This T cell receptor (beta chain) was observed in a study of yellow fever vaccine responses in identical twins. For this clonotype: The antigen is not known.

Between the trimmed V and J ends, which lost 5 bases and 4 bases, there was a span of 11 bases. The CDR3 length is 13 residues. A single record per CDR3 protein comes from TCRdb applying MiXCR to the RT-PCR reads. The profile shows some 15,000 distinct CDR3 sequences, roughly 80% of them singletons. Study-wide results and limits: Twins reportedly mounted vaccine T cell responses that seemed partly convergent, partly personalized.

The sequence was collected from a woman aged 18-29 years who received the yellow fever vaccine. The input for sequencing was T cells from blood (PBMCs), unsorted or a sorted subset (not recorded which), taken before or after yellow fever vaccination (not recorded which). This chain links TRBV12-3 or TRBV12-4 with TRBJ1-1, with D tentatively TRBD1 (6 bases). As DNA, the CDR3 is TGTGCCAGCAGTGCTGGACAGCTCACTGAAGCTTTCTTT. Amino acid sequence: CASSAGQLTEAFF.